The rows below give T cell receptor beta chains drawn from one sample of a study of blood T cell repertoires in COVID-19. The assay was immunoSEQ multiplex PCR, and TCRdb's table has in-frame clones only and misses some. The sample has approximately 200,000 clones, 80% to 90% seen once. The sequencing input was peripheral blood. These receptors were obtained from a man aged 55 to 70 who had recovered from COVID-19. The CDR3 runs from the conserved cysteine through the conserved F or W. Fields, in order: V gene, clone size, J gene, D gene, CDR3 length, CDR3 protein. D genes are given only for firm matches. Clone size is stated in some rows and not others, as once, few, many or a class when expanded.

>TRBV11-2|NA|TRBJ2-7|TRBD1|15
CASNRGGTGYHEQYF
>TRBV6-2/TRBV6-3|NA|TRBJ2-7|NA|14
CASSYSGTAYEQYF
>TRBV5-1|NA|TRBJ2-4|TRBD2|13
CASEAGGGSIQYF
>TRBV28|NA|TRBJ2-5|NA|14
CASSDRRRGETQYF
>TRBV5-3|NA|TRBJ2-7|TRBD2|14
CARSLGRARNEQYF
>TRBV7-2|NA|TRBJ1-6|NA|15
CASSLGQTTNSPLHF
>TRBV5-1|NA|TRBJ2-2|TRBD2|17
CASSSGLAGADTGELFF
>TRBV9|NA|TRBJ2-1|TRBD1|15
CASSQFGDRSNEQFF
>TRBV5-1|once|TRBJ1-1|TRBD1|16
CASSSYRGDGVGEAFF
>TRBV18|NA|TRBJ1-2|NA|14
CASSPGGGHYGYTF
>TRBV5-1|NA|TRBJ2-3|TRBD1|16
CASTDRVGIHIDTQYF
>TRBV6-2/TRBV6-3|NA|TRBJ1-2|TRBD1|16
CASSYSPGQGARGYTF
>TRBV5-1|NA|TRBJ2-2|NA|14
CASRTDGGPGELFF
>TRBV6-5|once|TRBJ1-5|NA|13
CASRSRVNQPQHF
>TRBV7-2|NA|TRBJ2-2|NA|16
CASSSRSAQGAGELFF
>TRBV11-3|NA|TRBJ2-3|TRBD2|15
CASSLTSGTPDTQYF
>TRBV5-1|NA|TRBJ2-5|NA|16
CASSGGVGGIGETQYF
>TRBV10-3|NA|TRBJ2-1|NA|12
CAIGPQANEQFF
>TRBV2|NA|TRBJ1-1|TRBD1|15
CASSARTGVDTEAFF
>TRBV6-5|once|TRBJ1-1|NA|15
CASSLPQGQNTEAFF
>TRBV7-2|NA|TRBJ2-3|NA|14
CASSSRARADTQYF
>TRBV18|NA|TRBJ1-2|NA|16
CASSPAPEGLWYGYTF